This TCR beta chain was recovered during a study of cytomegalovirus exposure and HLA in healthy donors. CDR1 is MNHEY, CDR2 SVGAGI, per germline. V was clipped by 6 bases and J by 3 bases; unmatched bases: 5. This CDR3 region has 14 residues. PCR amplification relied on 60 Vbeta primers (plus 13 Jbeta primers). Produced via immunoSEQ multiplex PCR; TCRdb's table is partial and in-frame only. The profile shows just under 80,000 clones, 78% of them singletons. The chain carries TRBV6-5 and TRBJ2-1; 7 positions agree with TRBD1. The source is a man aged 35 to 55 in good health and CMV-seronegative. Sequencing was done on a sample of PBMCs. The CDR3 reads CASRGQAFYNEQFF. The CDR3 DNA sequence: TGTGCCAGCAGAGGACAGGCCTTCTACAATGAGCAGTTCTTC.